This T cell receptor beta chain appears in the sequencing data of a study of CXCR3-negative and CXCR3-positive naive CD8 T cells. Across the study: Roughly 135 million TRB reads were obtained overall (about 1.5 +/- 0.3 million per library). Notes on the study in general: With respect to TRBV-TRBJ usage, naive CXCR3-negative and CXCR3-positive cells were similar; memory differed. Higher TRB CDR3 hydrophobicity marked CXCR3-positive naive cells relative to CXCR3-negative naive cells.

UMI-labeled 5' RACE TRB cDNA libraries were prepared from the cells. TCRdb re-called the 5' RACE reads; every CDR3 protein appears as one record, without DNA. The sample's table shows about 150,000 distinct CDR3 sequences. Germline V gives CDR1 MNHEY, CDR2 SVGAGI. The CDR3 contains 18 residues. Sorts that each held 250,000 to 300,000 cells were run in triplicate for every CD8+ T cell subset. A CD45RO-CCR7+CD27+CD95- profile was what naive CD8+ T cells displayed. Worth noting for this clonotype: Its specificity is unknown.

Sequenced material: naive CXCR3+ CD8+ T cells from blood. Subset denoted: CD45RO-CCR7+CD27+CD95- naive CD8+ T cells expressing CXCR3 (TNR3+). The origin of this receptor is a human donor in good health. Some clones in this sample may be carry-over from other donors' samples. The chain combines TRBV6-5 with TRBJ2-2; TCRdb designates TRBD2, a call that cannot be tested without DNA. Here the CDR3 reads CASSYDPGTSGSSGELFF.